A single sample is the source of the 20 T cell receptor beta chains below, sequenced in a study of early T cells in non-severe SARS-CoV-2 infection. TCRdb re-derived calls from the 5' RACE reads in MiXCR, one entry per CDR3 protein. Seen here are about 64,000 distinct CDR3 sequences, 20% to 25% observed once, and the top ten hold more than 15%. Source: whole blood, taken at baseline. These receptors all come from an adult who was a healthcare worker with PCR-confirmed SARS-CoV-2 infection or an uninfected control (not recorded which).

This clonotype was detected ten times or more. The CDR3 spells CASSLLQSEQFF. CDR3 nucleotides: TGTGCCAGCAGCTTACTGCAAAGTGAGCAGTTCTTC. V gene TRBV7-6 combines with J gene TRBJ2-1; D unclear. Germline V gene sequence: CDR1 SGHVS, CDR2 FNYEAQ. The V and J ends lost 2 bases and 9 bases respectively, with 8 bases between them. There are 12 residues in the CDR3.

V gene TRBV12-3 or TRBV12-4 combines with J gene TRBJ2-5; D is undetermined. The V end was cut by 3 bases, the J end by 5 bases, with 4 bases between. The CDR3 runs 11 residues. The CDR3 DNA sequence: TGTGCCAGCAGTTTTCTGGAGACCCAGTACTTC. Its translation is CASSFLETQYF.

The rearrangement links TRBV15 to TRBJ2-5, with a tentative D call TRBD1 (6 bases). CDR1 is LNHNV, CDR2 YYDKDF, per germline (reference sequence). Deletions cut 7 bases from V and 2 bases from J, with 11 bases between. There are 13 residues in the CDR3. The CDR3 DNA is TGTGCCACCACTCAGGGGTTTCAAGAGACCCAGTACTTC. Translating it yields CATTQGFQETQYF.

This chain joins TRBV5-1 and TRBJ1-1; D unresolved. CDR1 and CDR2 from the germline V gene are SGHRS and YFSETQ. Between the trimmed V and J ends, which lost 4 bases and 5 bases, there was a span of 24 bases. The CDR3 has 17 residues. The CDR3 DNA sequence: TGCGCCAGCAGCCCCGACCGTCTTGCTCGCCGGGGAACTGAAGCTTTCTTT. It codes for CASSPDRLARRGTEAFF.

CDR3 DNA: TGTGCCAGCAGCTTAGTGGCTAGCGGGGGTACCGGGGAGCTGTTTTTT. Its protein is CASSLVASGGTGELFF. V usage is TRBV11-2 and J usage is TRBJ2-2; 10 bases map to TRBD2. The junction had 4 bases not matched to a gene; V was cut back by 1 base and J by 5 bases. CDR3 size: 16 residues. CDR1 is SGHAT, CDR2 FQNNGV, per germline. Based on the CDR3 plus reference TRBV11-2 and TRBJ2-2, the full variable domain is EAGVAQSPRYKIIEKRQSVAFWCNPISGHATLYWYQQILGQGPKLLIQFQNNGVVDDSQLPKDRFSAERLKGVDSTLKIQPAKLEDSAVYLCASSLVASGGTGELFFGEGSRLTVL.

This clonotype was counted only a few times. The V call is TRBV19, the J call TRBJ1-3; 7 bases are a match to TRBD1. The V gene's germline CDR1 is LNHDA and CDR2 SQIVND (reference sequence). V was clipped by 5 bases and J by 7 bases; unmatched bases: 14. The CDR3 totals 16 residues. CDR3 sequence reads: CASSSFGQVVANTIYF. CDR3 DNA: TGTGCCAGTAGTTCCTTCGGACAGGTCGTAGCGAACACCATATATTTT.

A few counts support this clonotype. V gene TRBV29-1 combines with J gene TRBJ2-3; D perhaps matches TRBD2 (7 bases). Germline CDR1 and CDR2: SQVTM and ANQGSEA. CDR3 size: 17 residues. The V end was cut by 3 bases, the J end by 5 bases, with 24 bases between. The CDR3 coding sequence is TGCAGCGTTGATACCCCGGGGATGGGGGGGCGAGGAGATACGCAGTATTTT. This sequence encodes CSVDTPGMGGRGDTQYF.

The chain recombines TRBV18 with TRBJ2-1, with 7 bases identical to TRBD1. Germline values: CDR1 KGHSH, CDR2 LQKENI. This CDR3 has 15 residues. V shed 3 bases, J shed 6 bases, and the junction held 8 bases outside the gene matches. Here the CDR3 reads CASSPSPGQTNEQFF. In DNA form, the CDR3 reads TGTGCCAGCTCACCCTCTCCGGGACAGACCAATGAGCAGTTCTTC.

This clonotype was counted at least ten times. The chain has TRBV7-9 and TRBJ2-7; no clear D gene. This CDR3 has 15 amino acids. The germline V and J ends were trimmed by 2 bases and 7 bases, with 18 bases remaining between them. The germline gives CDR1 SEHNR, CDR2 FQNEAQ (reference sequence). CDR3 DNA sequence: TGTGCCAGCAGCTTATACCCCTCCACCCTTGGGGAGCAGTACTTC. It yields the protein CASSLYPSTLGEQYF. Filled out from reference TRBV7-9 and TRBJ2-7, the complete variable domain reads DTGVSQNPRHKITKRGQNVTFRCDPISEHNRLYWYRQTLGQGPEFLTYFQNEAQLEKSRLLSDRFSAERPKGSFSTLEIQRTEQGDSAMYLCASSLYPSTLGEQYFGPGTRLTVT.

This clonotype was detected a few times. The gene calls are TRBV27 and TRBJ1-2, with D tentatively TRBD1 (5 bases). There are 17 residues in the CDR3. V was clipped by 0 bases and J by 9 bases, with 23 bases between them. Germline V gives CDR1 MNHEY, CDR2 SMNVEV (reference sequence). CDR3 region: CASSLSTGPELSSSYTF. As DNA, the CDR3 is TGTGCCAGCAGTTTATCAACGGGACCCGAATTATCCTCGAGCTACACCTTC.

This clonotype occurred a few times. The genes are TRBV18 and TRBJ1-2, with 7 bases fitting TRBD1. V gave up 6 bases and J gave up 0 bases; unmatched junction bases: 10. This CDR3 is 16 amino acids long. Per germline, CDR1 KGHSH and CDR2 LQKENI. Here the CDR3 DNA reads TGTGCCAGCTCTCGCGGGACAGTCCGCACTAACTATGGCTACACCTTC. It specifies CASSRGTVRTNYGYTF.

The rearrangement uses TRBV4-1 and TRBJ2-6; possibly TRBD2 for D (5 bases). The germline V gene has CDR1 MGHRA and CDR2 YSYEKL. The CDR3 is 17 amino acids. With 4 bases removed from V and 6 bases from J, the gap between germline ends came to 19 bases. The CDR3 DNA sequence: TGCGCCAGCAGCCGCCCTTCGGGGTCTGGGTTGGCCAACGTCCTGACTTTC. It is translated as CASSRPSGSGLANVLTF.

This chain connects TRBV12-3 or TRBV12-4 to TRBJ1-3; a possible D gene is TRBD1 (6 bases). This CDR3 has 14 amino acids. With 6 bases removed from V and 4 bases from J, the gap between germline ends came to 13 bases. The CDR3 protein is CASSPGVGGNTIYF. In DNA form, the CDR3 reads TGTGCCAGCAGCCCAGGGGTTGGCGGAAACACCATATATTTT.

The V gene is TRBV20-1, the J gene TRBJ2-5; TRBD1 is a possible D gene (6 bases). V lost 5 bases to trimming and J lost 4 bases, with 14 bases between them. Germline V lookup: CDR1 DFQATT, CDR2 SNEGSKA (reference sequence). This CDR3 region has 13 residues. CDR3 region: CSASQGLGETQYF. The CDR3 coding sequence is TGCAGTGCTTCCCAGGGGTTAGGAGAGACCCAGTACTTC.

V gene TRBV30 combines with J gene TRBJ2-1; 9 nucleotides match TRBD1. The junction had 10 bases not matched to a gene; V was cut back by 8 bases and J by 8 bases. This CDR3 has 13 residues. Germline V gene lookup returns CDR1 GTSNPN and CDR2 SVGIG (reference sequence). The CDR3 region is CALGTGSLDEQFF. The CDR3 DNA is TGTGCCCTCGGGACAGGGTCCCTGGATGAGCAGTTCTTC.

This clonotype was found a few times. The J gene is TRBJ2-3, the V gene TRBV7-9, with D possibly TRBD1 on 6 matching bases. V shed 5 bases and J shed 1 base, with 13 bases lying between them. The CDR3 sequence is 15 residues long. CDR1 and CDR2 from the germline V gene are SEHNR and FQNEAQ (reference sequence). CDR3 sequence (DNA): TGTGCCAGCAGCCCCAGACCAGGGGGCACAGATACGCAGTATTTT. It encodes CASSPRPGGTDTQYF.

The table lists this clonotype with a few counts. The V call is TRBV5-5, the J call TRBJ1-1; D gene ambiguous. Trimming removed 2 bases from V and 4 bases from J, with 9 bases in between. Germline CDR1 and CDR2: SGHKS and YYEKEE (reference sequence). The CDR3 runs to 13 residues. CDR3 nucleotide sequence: TGTGCCAGCAGCTTAGGTAAGAGCACTGAAGCTTTCTTT. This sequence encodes CASSLGKSTEAFF. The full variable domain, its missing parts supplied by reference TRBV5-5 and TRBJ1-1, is DAGVTQSPTHLIKTRGQQVTLRCSPISGHKSVSWYQQVLGQGPQFIFQYYEKEERGRGNFPDRFSARQFPNYSSELNVNALLLGDSALYLCASSLGKSTEAFFGQGTRLTVV.

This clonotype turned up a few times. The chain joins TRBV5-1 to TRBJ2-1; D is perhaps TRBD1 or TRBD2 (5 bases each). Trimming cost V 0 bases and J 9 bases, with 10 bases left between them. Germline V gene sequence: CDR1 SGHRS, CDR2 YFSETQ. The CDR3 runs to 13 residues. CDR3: CASSLDRGVEQFF. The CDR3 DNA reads TGCGCCAGCAGCTTGGATCGGGGCGTTGAGCAGTTCTTC. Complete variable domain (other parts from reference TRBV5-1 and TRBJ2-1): KAGVTQTPRYLIKTRGQQVTLSCSPISGHRSVSWYQQTPGQGLQFLFEYFSETQRNKGNFPGRFSGRQFSNSRSEMNVSTLELGDSALYLCASSLDRGVEQFFGPGTRLTVL.

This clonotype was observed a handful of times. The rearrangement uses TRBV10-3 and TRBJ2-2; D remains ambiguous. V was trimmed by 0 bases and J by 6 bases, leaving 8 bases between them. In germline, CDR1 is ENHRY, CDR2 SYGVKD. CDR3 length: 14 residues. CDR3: CAISESPEAGELFF. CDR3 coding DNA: TGTGCCATCAGTGAGTCCCCCGAAGCCGGGGAGCTGTTTTTT.

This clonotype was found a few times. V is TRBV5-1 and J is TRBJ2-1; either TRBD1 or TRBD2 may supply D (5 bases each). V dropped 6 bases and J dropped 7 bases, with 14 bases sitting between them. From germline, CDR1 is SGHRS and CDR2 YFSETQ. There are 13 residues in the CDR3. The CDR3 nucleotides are TGCGCCAGCAAGGGGACGGGGTTTAATGAGCAGTTCTTC. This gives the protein CASKGTGFNEQFF.